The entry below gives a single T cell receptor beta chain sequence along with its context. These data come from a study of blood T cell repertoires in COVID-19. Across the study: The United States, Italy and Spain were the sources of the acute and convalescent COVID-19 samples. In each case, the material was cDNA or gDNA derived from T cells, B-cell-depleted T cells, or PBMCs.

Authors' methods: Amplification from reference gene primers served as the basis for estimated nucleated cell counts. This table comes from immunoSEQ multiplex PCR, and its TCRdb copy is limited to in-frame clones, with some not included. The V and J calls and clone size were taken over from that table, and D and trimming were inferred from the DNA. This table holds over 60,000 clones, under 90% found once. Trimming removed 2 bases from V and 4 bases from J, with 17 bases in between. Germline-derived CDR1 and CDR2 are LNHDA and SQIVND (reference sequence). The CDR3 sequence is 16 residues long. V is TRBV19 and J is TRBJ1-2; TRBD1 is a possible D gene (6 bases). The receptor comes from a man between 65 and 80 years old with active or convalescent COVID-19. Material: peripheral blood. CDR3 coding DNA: TGTGCCAGTAGTATATCCTGGACAGATCTGAGCTATGGCTACACCTTC. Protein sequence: CASSISWTDLSYGYTF.